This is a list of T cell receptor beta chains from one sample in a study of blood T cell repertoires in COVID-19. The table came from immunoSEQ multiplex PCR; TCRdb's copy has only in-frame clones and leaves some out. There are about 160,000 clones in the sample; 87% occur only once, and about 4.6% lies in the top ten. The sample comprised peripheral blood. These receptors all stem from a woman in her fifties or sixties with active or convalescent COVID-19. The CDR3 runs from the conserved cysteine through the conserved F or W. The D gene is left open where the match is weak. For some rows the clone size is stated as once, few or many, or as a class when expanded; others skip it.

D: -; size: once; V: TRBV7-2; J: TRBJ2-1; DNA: TGTGCCAGCAGCCGCCAGGCAGGCGAGCAGTTCTTC; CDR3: CASSRQAGEQFF
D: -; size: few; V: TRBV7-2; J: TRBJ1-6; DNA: TGTGCCAGCAGCTTAGCGGGCGATTCACCCCTCCACTTT; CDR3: CASSLAGDSPLHF
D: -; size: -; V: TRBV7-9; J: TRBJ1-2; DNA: TGTGCCAGCAGCTTAGCGAGGGGGAATAGTGGCTACACCTTC; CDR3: CASSLARGNSGYTF
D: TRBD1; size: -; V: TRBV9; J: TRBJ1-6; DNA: TGTGCCAGCAGCATGGGACAGGGGTTTAATTCACCCCTCCACTTT; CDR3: CASSMGQGFNSPLHF
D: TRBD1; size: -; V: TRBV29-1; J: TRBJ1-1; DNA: TGCAGCGTGGAAAGACAGGGGGGGGCTGAAGCTTTCTTT; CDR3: CSVERQGGAEAFF
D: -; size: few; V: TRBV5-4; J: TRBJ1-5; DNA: TGTGCCAGCAGCATGGACAGAAATCAGCCCCAGCATTTT; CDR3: CASSMDRNQPQHF
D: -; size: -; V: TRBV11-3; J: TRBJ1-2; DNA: TGTGCCAGCAGCTTAGAGGGGGGCTATGGCTACACCTTC; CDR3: CASSLEGGYGYTF
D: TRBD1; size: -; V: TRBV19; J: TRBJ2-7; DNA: TGTGCCACACGACAGGGACCCTACGAGCAGTACTTC; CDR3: CATRQGPYEQYF
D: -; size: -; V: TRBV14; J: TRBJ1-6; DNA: TGTGCCAGCAGCCAATTTCAGAATCCTGTCTCTCCCCTCCACTTT; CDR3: CASSQFQNPVSPLHF
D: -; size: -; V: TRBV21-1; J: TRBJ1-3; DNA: TGTGCCAGCAGCAAAGGCACAGGGCCTGGAAACACCATATATTTT; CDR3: CASSKGTGPGNTIYF
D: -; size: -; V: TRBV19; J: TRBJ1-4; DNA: TGTGCCAGTCGTGCGGGGCGGGGGTATGAAAAACTGTTTTTT; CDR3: CASRAGRGYEKLFF
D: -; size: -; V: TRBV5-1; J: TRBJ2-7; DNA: TGCGCCAGCAGCCGCCAAGGAGGAGTGTCCTACGAGCAGTACTTC; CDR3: CASSRQGGVSYEQYF
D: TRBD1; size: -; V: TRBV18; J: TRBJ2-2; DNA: TGTGCCAGCTCACACCAGACCGGGACAGGGCTCACCGGGGAGCTGTTTTTT; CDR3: CASSHQTGTGLTGELFF
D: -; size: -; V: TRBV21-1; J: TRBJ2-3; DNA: TGTGCCAGCAGCAATCAACAGGGGGCGAGGAAGGAAGATACGCAGTATTTT; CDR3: CASSNQQGARKEDTQYF
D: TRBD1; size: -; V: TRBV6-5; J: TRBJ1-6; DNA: TGTGCCAGCAGTTACTCGATTCAGGGGGATTCACCCCTCCACTTT; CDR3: CASSYSIQGDSPLHF
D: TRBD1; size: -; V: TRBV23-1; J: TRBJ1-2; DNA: TGCGCCAGCATCGGGACAGGCGCCTATGGCTACACCTTC; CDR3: CASIGTGAYGYTF
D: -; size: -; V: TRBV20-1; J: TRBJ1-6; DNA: TGCAGTGCTAGAGATGAGGGACCCCTCCACTTT; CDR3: CSARDEGPLHF
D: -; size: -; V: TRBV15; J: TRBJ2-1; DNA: TGTGCCACCAGCAGAGAAGGAGTTTACAATGAGCAGTTCTTC; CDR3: CATSREGVYNEQFF
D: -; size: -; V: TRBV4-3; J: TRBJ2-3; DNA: TGCGCCAGCAGCCAAGACGGGTCTGGGTATCCTCACACAGATACGCAGTATTTT; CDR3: CASSQDGSGYPHTDTQYF
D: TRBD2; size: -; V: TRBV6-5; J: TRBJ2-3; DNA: TGTGCCACTTGCCTAGCGGGGGGGTCGGATACGCAGTATTTT; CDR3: CATCLAGGSDTQYF
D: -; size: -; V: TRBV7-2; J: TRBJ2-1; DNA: TGTGCCAGCAGCTCAGGGGAGGGGGAATACAATGAGCAGTTCTTC; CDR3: CASSSGEGEYNEQFF
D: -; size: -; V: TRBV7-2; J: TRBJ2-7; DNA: TGTGCCAGCAGCTCTTCGAGCGCGTCCTACGAGCAGTACTTC; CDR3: CASSSSSASYEQYF
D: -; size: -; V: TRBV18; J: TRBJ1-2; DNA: TGTGCCAGCTCACCACCGTCAGGGAGGTATGGCTACACCTTC; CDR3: CASSPPSGRYGYTF
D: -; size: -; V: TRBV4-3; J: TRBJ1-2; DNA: TGCGCCAGCAGCCAAGGGACTGCCAACTATGGCTACACCTTC; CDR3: CASSQGTANYGYTF
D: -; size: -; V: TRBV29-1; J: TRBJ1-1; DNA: TGCAGCGGTAACAGGGACGGCACTGAAGCTTTCTTT; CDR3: CSGNRDGTEAFF
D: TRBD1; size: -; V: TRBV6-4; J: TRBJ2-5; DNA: TGTGCCAGCAGTGAGTCAGCGGTACAGGGGGAGACCCAGTACTTC; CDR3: CASSESAVQGETQYF
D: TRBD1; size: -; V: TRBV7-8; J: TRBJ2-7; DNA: TGTGCCAGCAGCCTACGACAGGGGAACAGCCCGTACTTC; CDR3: CASSLRQGNSPYF
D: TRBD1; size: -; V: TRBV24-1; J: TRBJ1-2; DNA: TGTGCCACCAGTGATGGACAGGGAGGACATGGCTACACCTTC; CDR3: CATSDGQGGHGYTF